This TCR beta chain was sequenced during a study of tumor and adjacent non-tumor tissue in lung cancer. Study-wide results and caveats: Tumor tissue had significantly higher TCR diversity than normal lung. Top 100 clones took a larger repertoire share in normal lung.

Notes on this clonotype: Its specificity is not known. A much bigger clone sits one base away, suggesting this may be a read error.

The length of the CDR3 is 14 residues. RNA was extracted from bulk tissue without any cell sorting. Three rounds of nested PCR, following a modified ARM-PCR protocol, produced the TCRbeta library. TCRdb reanalysed the multiplex PCR reads using MiXCR and keeps one entry per CDR3 protein. Of about 200,000 distinct CDR3 sequences listed, 70% to 75% are singletons. The sequenced material came from lung tumor tissue. The chain has TRBV12-3 or TRBV12-4 and TRBJ2-7; TRBD1 aligns across 11 bases. The sequence was obtained from a man aged 55-75 years with non-small cell lung cancer. CDR3 loop: CANSFTGTGGEQYF. The CDR3 nucleotides are TGTGCCAACAGTTTTACCGGGACAGGGGGCGAGCAGTACTTC.